A single sample is the source of the 14 T cell receptor beta chains below, sequenced in a study of T cell repertoires in cytomegalovirus infection. TCRdb re-called the reads with MiXCR, one entry per CDR3 protein. Of over 200,000 distinct CDR3 sequences in the sample, roughly an eighth are singletons; the top ten hold roughly 8.9%. Sample: PBMCs. These receptors all come from a human donor in good health (CMV status not recorded). Some clones in this sample may be carry-over from other donors' samples.

This clonotype showed up many times. The genes are TRBV7-9 and TRBJ2-7; tentatively, D is TRBD2 (5 bases). Trimming took off 3 bases at V and 4 bases at J, with 7 bases between the two ends. Germline V CDR1 and CDR2: SEHNR, FQNEAQ (reference sequence). The length of the CDR3 is 12 residues. The CDR3 loop reads CASSFTGYEQYF. The DNA for the CDR3 is TGTGCCAGCAGCTTCACGGGGTACGAGCAGTACTTC. Using reference TRBV7-9 and TRBJ2-7 for the parts outside the CDR3, the full variable domain is DTGVSQNPRHKITKRGQNVTFRCDPISEHNRLYWYRQTLGQGPEFLTYFQNEAQLEKSRLLSDRFSAERPKGSFSTLEIQRTEQGDSAMYLCASSFTGYEQYFGPGTRLTVT.

This rearrangement joins TRBV29-1 to TRBJ2-5, with 7 bases fitting TRBD2. The V segment lost 4 bases and the J segment 4 bases; nucleotides outside the gene matches: 3. This CDR3 has 12 residues. The V gene's germline CDR1 is SQVTM and CDR2 ANQGSEA. CDR3 loop: CSVGGGGETQYF. The CDR3 DNA sequence: TGCAGCGTTGGTGGCGGGGGAGAGACCCAGTACTTC.

This clonotype was detected only once. A much larger clone differs from this one at a single base, so this may be a read error. The chain joins TRBV7-2 to TRBJ1-2; D uncertain. The V gene's germline CDR1 is SGHTA and CDR2 FQGNSA. The CDR3 contains 14 residues. The CDR3 coding sequence is TGTGTCAGCAGCTTAGGTGGTCAGACCTATGGCTACACCTTC. As protein: CVSSLGGQTYGYTF.

The gene calls are TRBV7-2 and TRBJ2-3; 8 bases line up with TRBD2. There are 15 residues in the CDR3. With 4 bases clipped from V and 4 bases from J, the junction kept 7 bases outside the gene matches. Looked up from germline, CDR1 is SGHTA and CDR2 is FQGNSA. The CDR3 region has the DNA TGTGCCAGCAGCTCCCAAGCGGGAGTGGCAGATACGCAGTATTTT. The encoded protein is CASSSQAGVADTQYF.

This clonotype showed up just a few times. One end of the junction is discordant with germline, which a read error may explain. The V and J genes are TRBV28 and TRBJ2-1, with 10 bases that match TRBD1. This CDR3 contains 16 residues. Germline CDR1 and CDR2: MDHEN and SYDVKM. CDR3 coding DNA: TGTGCCAGCAGTTTAACCCAAGCGGGACAGGGGACGGGGCATTTGTTC. Amino acid sequence: CASSLTQAGQGTGHLF.

In this sample, this clonotype turned up many times. Germline and junction disagree at one end, which may indicate a read error. The chain has TRBV20-1 and TRBJ2-1; 8 nucleotides match TRBD2. From germline, CDR1 is DFQATT and CDR2 SNEGSKA (reference sequence). The CDR3 consists of 15 residues. CDR3 DNA: TGCAGTGCTAGTGACAGCGGGAGCTCCAACAATGAGCAGTTCTTC. Translating gives CSASDSGSSNNEQFF.

V is TRBV6-6 and J is TRBJ2-7, with D unresolved. Trimming removed 2 bases from V and 6 bases from J, with 8 bases in between. The CDR3 totals 12 residues. Germline CDR1 reads MNHNY; CDR2 reads SVGAGI (reference sequence). CDR3 nucleotide sequence: TGTGCCAGCAGTTACACGAAGAGCGAGCAGTACTTC. It yields the protein CASSYTKSEQYF.

The sample holds many counts of this clonotype. V usage is TRBV5-5 and J usage is TRBJ2-1, with 8 nucleotides matching TRBD2. Trimming removed 3 bases from V and 4 bases from J; junction bases left unmatched: 6. The germline gives CDR1 SGHKS, CDR2 YYEKEE (reference sequence). The CDR3 loop spans 15 amino acids. This CDR3 is CASSSVAGGYNEQFF. For the CDR3, the DNA is TGTGCCAGCAGCTCCGTTGCGGGGGGTTACAATGAGCAGTTCTTC.

In this sample, this clonotype turned up a few times. The chain combines TRBV5-1 with TRBJ2-5; 7 bases line up with TRBD1. V shed 2 bases and J 4 bases; nucleotides not matched to a gene: 11. The CDR3 length is 16 residues. Germline V gene lookup returns CDR1 SGHRS and CDR2 YFSETQ. Here the CDR3 DNA reads TGCGCCAGCAGCTTAGGACGACAGGGTGCTGGAGAGACCCAGTACTTC. Encoded protein: CASSLGRQGAGETQYF.

This sequence joins TRBV7-9 and TRBJ2-7; D ambiguous. The CDR3 covers 15 residues. V gave up 5 bases and J gave up 5 bases, with 19 bases separating them. Germline V gene data show CDR1 as SEHNR and CDR2 as FQNEAQ (reference sequence). DNA of the CDR3: TGTGCCAGCAGCCCTTTTTTTGGAATGCCTAACGAGCAGTACTTC. It translates to CASSPFFGMPNEQYF.

This clonotype was counted ten times or more. This chain links TRBV4-1 with TRBJ1-5, with a weak D call TRBD1 (5 bases). This CDR3 is built from 13 residues. V was trimmed by 1 base and J by 14 bases, leaving 15 bases between them. Germline CDR1 reads MGHRA; CDR2 reads YSYEKL. The CDR3 here is CASSQVLPGREHF. CDR3 DNA sequence: TGCGCCAGCAGCCAAGTTCTACCGGGACGCGAGCATTTT.

This clonotype turned up a few times. The chain carries TRBV28 and TRBJ1-4; D is perhaps TRBD1 (5 bases). V lost 6 bases, J lost 5 bases, and 13 bases lay in between. The CDR3 loop spans 14 amino acids. Germline loops: CDR1 MDHEN, CDR2 SYDVKM. The chain's CDR3 is CASSPGGKNEKLFF. CDR3 nucleotide sequence: TGTGCCAGCAGCCCCGGGGGGAAGAATGAAAAACTGTTTTTT.

This clonotype was detected ten times or more. V and J are TRBV2 and TRBJ1-1; D might be TRBD1 (5 bases). CDR3 length equals 13 residues. V lost 6 bases, J lost 5 bases, and 13 bases lay in between. Germline loops: CDR1 SNHLY, CDR2 FYNNEI. As DNA, the CDR3 is TGTGCCAGCAGAAAGGAAGGGGCGACTGAAGCTTTCTTT. It codes for CASRKEGATEAFF.

This clonotype came up a few times. The chain combines TRBV25-1 with TRBJ2-4, with 8 bases matching TRBD2. V trimming: 5 bases; J trimming: 3 bases; junction bases outside the gene matches: 9. Germline V gene sequence: CDR1 MGHDK, CDR2 SYGVNS. The CDR3 extends over 16 amino acids. This CDR3 is CASSLAGPNYKNIQYF. The DNA for the CDR3 is TGTGCCAGCAGTCTAGCGGGCCCCAACTACAAAAACATTCAGTACTTC.